This T cell receptor (beta chain) was observed in a study of blood T cell repertoires in COVID-19 (dated by TCRdb to 2018 to 2020). In terms of the full investigation: Samples from collaborators originated in the United States, Italy and Spain and spanned both the acute and convalescent phases of COVID-19. The prospective study material was composed of cDNA or gDNA derived from T cells, B-cell-depleted T cells, or PBMCs. Subjects who had been exposed to COVID-19, were actively infected with it, or had recovered from it provided the deeply sampled blood TCRbeta repertoires that made up the dataset. A freely available public database, intended as a resource for researchers studying the immune response to SARS-CoV-2, is where the repertoires were released. Samples were obtained from the ongoing ImmuneRACE study (first 160 participants) and from over a thousand subjects provided by 6 global collaborators. Sample metadata almost always included a de-identified subject ID, COVID-19 status, age in years and sex. Where available, HLA class I and class II types were taken from metadata supplied by the sample provider and were not determined by assay-based typing. The investigation overall reported the following: How much clinical and demographic metadata was included differed by source and by participant, and the metadata was provided uncurated.

The collaborating institutions used their own protocols to collect whole blood in K2EDTA tubes. For TCRbeta analysis, collaborators shipped samples in one of three forms: frozen whole blood, isolated PBMCs, or DNA extracted from either of those sample types. A remark on this clone: There is no known antigen for this receptor. No much larger clone is present one base from it, and per-base qualities are unavailable.

Including the terminal cysteine and phenylalanine, the CDR3 comprises 15 residues. Only the CDR3 portion is preserved as DNA: 45 bases, with reading frame beginning at the first base. Per the germline V gene, SGHVS is the CDR1 and FQNEAQ is the CDR2. At the junction V is shortened by 1 base and J by 3 bases, with 10 bases in between. TCRbeta CDR3 regions were amplified from genomic DNA using the immunoSEQ Assay, a bias-controlled multiplex PCR. Per the authors' processing: The number of nucleated cells in each sample was estimated by amplification of reference gene primers within the assay. To quantify the absolute abundance of each unique TCRbeta CDR3 rearrangement, sequence reads were collapsed and filtered. For each sample, productive Simpson clonality was calculated by taking the square root of Simpson's diversity index across productive rearrangements. TCRdb carries this immuneACCESS record with in-frame sequences only. Its versions omit some clonotypes, under half of them owing to an unresolved V gene in the studies checked, with the rest unexplained. V and J calls and clone size are as listed in that table; D and trimming were resolved from the DNA. Within this sample are 150,000 to 200,000 clones, with 87% of them counted one time only. The ten largest clonotypes hold about 4.7% of the sample.

This TCR came from a human donor in a cohort sampled during active COVID-19. Sample: peripheral blood. The sequence is built from TRBV7-8 and TRBJ1-5; the D gene identity is not certain. In nucleotide form, the sequence is TGTGCCAGCAGCTTAGGGGTCGGGTACAATCAGCCCCAGCATTTT. This yields the protein CASSLGVGYNQPQHF.